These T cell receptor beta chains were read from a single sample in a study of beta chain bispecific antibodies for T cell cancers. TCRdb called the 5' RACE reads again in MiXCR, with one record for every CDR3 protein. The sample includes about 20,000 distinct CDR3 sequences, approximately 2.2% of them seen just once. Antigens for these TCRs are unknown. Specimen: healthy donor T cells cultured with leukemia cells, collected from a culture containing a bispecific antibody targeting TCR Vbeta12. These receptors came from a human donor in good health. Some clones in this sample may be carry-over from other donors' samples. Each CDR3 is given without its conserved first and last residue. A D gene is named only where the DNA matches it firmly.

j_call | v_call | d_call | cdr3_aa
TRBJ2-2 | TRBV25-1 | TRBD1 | ASSDVQGSGGELF
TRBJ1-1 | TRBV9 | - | ASTVGPVPNTEAF
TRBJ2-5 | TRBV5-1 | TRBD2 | ASSLGGSEETQY
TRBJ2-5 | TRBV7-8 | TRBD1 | ASSPPSTGVEETQY
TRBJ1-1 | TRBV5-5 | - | ASSLGAGLLPEAF
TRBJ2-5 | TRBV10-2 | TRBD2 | ASSPILAAETQY
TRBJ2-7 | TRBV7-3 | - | ASSLDISYEQY
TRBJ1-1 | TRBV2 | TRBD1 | ASSEDRGNTEAF
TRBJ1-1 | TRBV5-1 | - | ASSTAAGVEAF
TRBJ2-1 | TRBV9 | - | ASSVEISSGDEQF
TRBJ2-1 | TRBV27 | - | ASSFSGGYFEQF
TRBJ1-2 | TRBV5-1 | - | ASSLRRFNYGYT
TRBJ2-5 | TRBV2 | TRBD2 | ARGPGGGRVLQETQY
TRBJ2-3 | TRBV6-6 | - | ASSLGMSTDTQY
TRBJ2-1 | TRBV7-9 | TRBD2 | ASSLDGLAGNVKQF
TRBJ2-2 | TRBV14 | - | ASSKDRYTGELF
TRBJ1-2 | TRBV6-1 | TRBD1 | ASSGLDRAGYT
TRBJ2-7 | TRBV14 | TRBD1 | ASSHPGTGRSWEQY
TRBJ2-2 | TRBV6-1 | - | ASSYVGELF
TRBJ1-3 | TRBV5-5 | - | ASSLRTAEGNSGNTIY
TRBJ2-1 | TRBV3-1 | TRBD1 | ASSHGTAYNEQF
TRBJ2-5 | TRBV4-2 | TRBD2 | ASSLGLAGGKETQY
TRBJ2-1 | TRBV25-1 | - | ASSEYGGTYGEQF
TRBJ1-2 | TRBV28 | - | ASSSGVGYT
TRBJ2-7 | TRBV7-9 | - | ASSWDYEQY
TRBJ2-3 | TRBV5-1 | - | ASSLEPEADTQY
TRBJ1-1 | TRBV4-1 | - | ASSQDMTNTEAF
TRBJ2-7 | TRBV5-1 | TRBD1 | ASSSPGQGFAEQY